This entry concerns a single TCR beta chain. Its target is not known. Germline-derived CDR1 and CDR2 are SNHLY and FYNNEI. This CDR3 has 14 residues. V dropped 3 bases and J dropped 2 bases, with 9 bases sitting between them. This sample was included in a study of T-cell memory formation after mild COVID-19. For the study at large: Clusters were largely donor specific. Whole-study findings and limits: In pre-infection memory, a portion of responding clones appeared, which suggested that cross-reactive memory joined. Mainly CM and EM harbored the contracting CD4+ clones; mainly EMRA harbored the CD8+ ones.

UMIs and sample barcodes were carried by the TCR alpha and TCR beta cDNA libraries that 5'RACE produced using constant-segment primers. One entry per CDR3 protein results from TCRdb running MiXCR on the 5' RACE reads. This sample carries around 450,000 distinct CDR3 sequences, around 24% of them seen once, and the ten largest clones take roughly 8.9%. Sequencing input: PBMCs or a T cell subset sorted from them (not recorded which). The chain has TRBV2 and TRBJ2-3; the D gene is possibly TRBD2 (5 bases). The clonotype was recovered from an adult woman who had mild COVID-19 (a few samples of this study predate the infection). Cell type and time point are not known. CDR3 region: CASSDGVDTDTQYF. The CDR3 DNA is TGTGCCAGCAGTGACGGGGTTGACACAGATACGCAGTATTTT.